The rows below give T cell receptor beta chains drawn from one sample of a study of siplizumab effects on memory and regulatory T cells. Using immunoSEQ multiplex PCR, the repertoire was profiled, and TCRdb retains in-frame clones only, with some absent. The sample has about 55,000 clones, 95% to 97% seen once; the top ten hold around 0.6%. The specimen sequenced was naive CD4+ T cells sorted from blood. The receptors were gathered from a human donor in good health. The CDR3 runs from the conserved cysteine through the conserved F or W. The D gene is left open where the match is weak. Not every row has a clone size; where given, it reads once, few, many or a size class.

v_call: TRBV19; clone_size: NA; d_call: TRBD2; j_call: TRBJ2-1; cdr3_nt: TGTGCCAGTAGTCGACCCAGGACTAGCGGGAGGGCCCACAATGAGCAGTTCTTC; cdr3_aa: CASSRPRTSGRAHNEQFF
v_call: TRBV29-1; clone_size: NA; d_call: TRBD1; j_call: TRBJ1-5; cdr3_nt: TGCAGCGTTGGACAGGGCACAGATCAGCCCCAGCATTTT; cdr3_aa: CSVGQGTDQPQHF
v_call: TRBV5-4; clone_size: NA; d_call: TRBD2; j_call: TRBJ2-3; cdr3_nt: TGTGCCAGCAGACCCCCGGGAGGAAGTACAGATACGCAGTATTTT; cdr3_aa: CASRPPGGSTDTQYF
v_call: TRBV30; clone_size: NA; d_call: NA; j_call: TRBJ1-4; cdr3_nt: TGTGCCTGGACCGTGACAGTGCCTAATGAAAAACTGTTTTTT; cdr3_aa: CAWTVTVPNEKLFF
v_call: TRBV12-5; clone_size: NA; d_call: TRBD2; j_call: TRBJ2-1; cdr3_nt: TGTGCTAGTGGTTTGGAGACTAGCGGGACGTACAATGAGCAGTTCTTC; cdr3_aa: CASGLETSGTYNEQFF
v_call: TRBV5-4; clone_size: NA; d_call: NA; j_call: TRBJ2-3; cdr3_nt: TGTGCCAGCAGCTCAGGTGGGGGGACAGATACGCAGTATTTT; cdr3_aa: CASSSGGGTDTQYF
v_call: TRBV28; clone_size: NA; d_call: TRBD2; j_call: TRBJ2-7; cdr3_nt: TGTGCCAGCAGTTTGCCTTCGGGACTAGCGGCTGAGCAGTACTTC; cdr3_aa: CASSLPSGLAAEQYF
v_call: TRBV27; clone_size: NA; d_call: NA; j_call: TRBJ1-2; cdr3_nt: TGTGCCAGCAGTTTATCGAGGTCCACCGGGGGAGGCTATGGCTACACCTTC; cdr3_aa: CASSLSRSTGGGYGYTF
v_call: TRBV2; clone_size: once; d_call: NA; j_call: TRBJ2-7; cdr3_nt: TGTGCCAGCAAGGGGGTGTCCGGGATGAAGGGGGAGCAGTACTTC; cdr3_aa: CASKGVSGMKGEQYF
v_call: TRBV2; clone_size: NA; d_call: NA; j_call: TRBJ2-2; cdr3_nt: TGTGCCAGCAAGTTAGCCGTGGCCACCGGGGAGCTGTTTTTT; cdr3_aa: CASKLAVATGELFF
v_call: TRBV7-9; clone_size: NA; d_call: NA; j_call: TRBJ1-6; cdr3_nt: TGTGCCAGCAGCCCCGAGAGCTCCTATAATTCACCCCTCCACTTT; cdr3_aa: CASSPESSYNSPLHF
v_call: TRBV19; clone_size: NA; d_call: TRBD1; j_call: TRBJ1-5; cdr3_nt: TGTGCCAGTAGTCCGCAAGGACAGGGTCTCCCCCAGCCCCAGCATTTT; cdr3_aa: CASSPQGQGLPQPQHF
v_call: TRBV9; clone_size: NA; d_call: TRBD1; j_call: TRBJ1-6; cdr3_nt: TGTGCCAGCAGCACGGGGACAGGGATCAATTCACCCCTCCACTTT; cdr3_aa: CASSTGTGINSPLHF
v_call: TRBV5-5; clone_size: NA; d_call: NA; j_call: TRBJ2-5; cdr3_nt: TGTGCCAGCAGCTTGGTAGCAAGTCAAGAGACCCAGTACTTC; cdr3_aa: CASSLVASQETQYF
v_call: TRBV11-2; clone_size: NA; d_call: TRBD2; j_call: TRBJ2-5; cdr3_nt: TGTGCCAGCAGCCCCGGGACTAGCGGGAGGTACCAAGAGACCCAGTACTTC; cdr3_aa: CASSPGTSGRYQETQYF